These 13 T cell receptor beta chains originate from one sample sequenced in a study of T-cell reconstitution after alpha-beta-depleted transplantation in children. Library preparation (for TCRbeta) was performed with unique molecular identifiers. A single record per CDR3 protein comes from TCRdb applying MiXCR to the PCR reads. Of about 980,000 distinct CDR3 sequences in the sample, less than 30% were seen once. Source: PBMCs, mostly from graft donor cells, taken 360 days after TCRalphabeta/CD19-depleted stem cell transplant. These receptor sequences come from a boy in the first two years of life who had a stem cell transplant for SCID, so the T cells may come from the graft donor.

The V gene is TRBV6-5, the J gene TRBJ2-2; no clear D gene. V dropped 5 bases and J dropped 3 bases, with 16 bases sitting between them. The germline gives CDR1 MNHEY, CDR2 SVGAGI. This CDR3 comprises 16 residues. This CDR3 is CASSTPRAWYTGELFF. In DNA, the CDR3 is TGTGCCAGCAGTACCCCCCGGGCATGGTACACCGGGGAGCTGTTTTTT.

V and J are TRBV4-2 and TRBJ1-2; possible D gene TRBD1, 5 bases. Deletions cut 3 bases from V and 9 bases from J, with 17 bases between. Looked up from germline, CDR1 is LGHNA and CDR2 is YNFKEQ. This CDR3 is built from 14 residues. CDR3 protein: CASSHDSWATSYTF. The CDR3 nucleotides are TGTGCCAGCAGCCATGACAGTTGGGCGACAAGCTACACCTTC.

In its sample, this clonotype was seen many times. The chain links TRBV15 to TRBJ2-4; D ambiguous. This CDR3 has 13 amino acids. Trimming took 0 bases from V and 5 from J, leaving 5 bases between them. From germline, CDR1 is LNHNV and CDR2 YYDKDF (reference sequence). CDR3 loop: CATSRDAQNIQYF. DNA for the CDR3: TGTGCCACCAGCAGAGATGCGCAAAACATTCAGTACTTC.

The V gene is TRBV12-3 or TRBV12-4, the J gene TRBJ2-5, with D tentatively TRBD2 (6 bases). V lost 6 bases, J lost 1 base, and 15 bases lay in between. This CDR3 has 15 residues. CDR3 in DNA: TGTGCCAGCAGCCGACGGGGAGGTCCCCAAGAGACCCAGTACTTC. Its protein product is CASSRRGGPQETQYF.

The chain is built from TRBV18 and TRBJ2-1; D call uncertain. CDR1 and CDR2 (germline): KGHSH, LQKENI. CDR3 length: 15 amino acids. V lost 2 bases, J lost 1 base, and 9 bases lay in between. The DNA for the CDR3 is TGTGCCAGCTCACCATTCAGTAGGTCCTACAATGAGCAGTTCTTC. Protein sequence: CASSPFSRSYNEQFF.

This clonotype was seen more than once but under ten times. CDR3 in amino acids: CASSFRLAAIQETQYF. The DNA of the CDR3 is TGTGCCAGCAGCTTTAGGCTAGCGGCGATCCAAGAGACCCAGTACTTC. The genes are TRBV7-9 and TRBJ2-5, with TRBD2 identical over 7 bases. CDR1 SEHNR and CDR2 FQNEAQ come from the germline V gene (reference sequence). The CDR3 loop spans 16 amino acids. The V segment lost 3 bases and the J segment 1 base; nucleotides outside the gene matches: 8.

This clonotype showed up just a few times. V usage is TRBV5-1 and J usage is TRBJ2-1; D ambiguous. V lost 0 bases, J lost 6 bases, and 10 bases lay in between. In germline, CDR1 is SGHRS, CDR2 YFSETQ. CDR3 size: 14 residues. The CDR3 is CASSLGWAVNEQFF. In DNA form, the CDR3 reads TGCGCCAGCAGCTTGGGCTGGGCAGTCAATGAGCAGTTCTTC. Supplemented by reference TRBV5-1 and TRBJ2-1, the full variable domain reads KAGVTQTPRYLIKTRGQQVTLSCSPISGHRSVSWYQQTPGQGLQFLFEYFSETQRNKGNFPGRFSGRQFSNSRSEMNVSTLELGDSALYLCASSLGWAVNEQFFGPGTRLTVL.

V gene TRBV29-1 combines with J gene TRBJ1-5; weak D call: TRBD1 (6 bases). This CDR3 is built from 12 residues. CDR1 is SQVTM and CDR2 is ANQGSEA in the germline V gene. Trimming stripped 8 bases from V and 5 bases from J, with 13 bases between. CDR3 region: CSLQGGDQPQHF. CDR3 DNA: TGCAGCCTACAGGGAGGGGATCAGCCCCAGCATTTT.

V usage is TRBV20-1 and J usage is TRBJ2-1, with D perhaps TRBD2 (6 bases). This CDR3 comprises 16 residues. V shed 3 bases and J shed 7 bases, with 22 bases lying between them. Germline CDR1 reads DFQATT; CDR2 reads SNEGSKA (reference sequence). This CDR3 is CSASFSGASRGNEQFF. The CDR3 nucleotides are TGCAGTGCTAGTTTTTCTGGGGCTTCCCGGGGGAATGAGCAGTTCTTC.

The chain recombines TRBV5-5 with TRBJ2-1; 12 bases are shared with TRBD2. The CDR3 consists of 18 residues. Unmatched junction bases numbered 6, after V lost 0 bases and J lost 2 bases. Germline lookup yields CDR1 SGHKS and CDR2 YYEKEE (reference sequence). DNA of the CDR3: TGTGCCAGCAGCTTGGGACTAGCGGGAGAACCCCCCTACAATGAGCAGTTCTTC. Protein: CASSLGLAGEPPYNEQFF.

This clonotype was observed a few times. The gene calls are TRBV7-3 and TRBJ2-2; the D gene could be TRBD1 or TRBD2 (5 bases each). The V and J ends lost 0 bases and 4 bases respectively, with 15 bases between them. CDR1 SGHTA and CDR2 FQGTGA come from the germline V gene. CDR3 length: 17 amino acids. CDR3 sequence reads: CASSLTGDGTATGELFF. CDR3 nucleotides: TGTGCCAGCAGCTTAACGGGGGACGGGACGGCCACCGGGGAGCTGTTTTTT.

This clonotype was counted only a few times. The J gene is TRBJ2-3, the V gene TRBV24-1; D gene ambiguous. This CDR3 is 16 amino acids long. V shed 1 base and J shed 0 bases, with 10 bases lying between them. Germline lookup yields CDR1 KGHDR and CDR2 SFDVKD. CDR3 residues: CATSDFTASSTDTQYF. The DNA of the CDR3 is TGTGCCACCAGTGATTTTACAGCCTCTAGCACAGATACGCAGTATTTT.

The V call is TRBV27, the J call TRBJ2-3; D gene unclear. Germline CDR1 is MNHEY and CDR2 is SMNVEV (reference sequence). This CDR3 region has 14 residues. The V end was cut by 4 bases, the J end by 2 bases, with 10 bases between. The CDR3 reads CASSSGSDTDTQYF. Here the CDR3 DNA reads TGTGCCAGCAGTTCGGGCAGCGACACAGATACGCAGTATTTT.